This T cell receptor beta chain derives from a study of blood T cells in healthy people across ages. Primed by a sample-barcoded 5' primer and a J-beta primer mix, a second PCR proceeded for 7 to 11 cycles. TCRdb analysed the 5' RACE reads with MiXCR anew, one entry per CDR3 protein. The sample lists around 970,000 distinct CDR3 sequences, just over 50% seen once, with over 20% in the top ten. The source is a woman in her fifties or sixties in good health. Specimen: blood.

CDR3 bases: TGTGCCACCAGCAGAGATACATCCTGGACCTACACCTTC. This translates into CATSRDTSWTYTF. This chain connects TRBV15 to TRBJ1-2; D unclear. The germline CDR1 and CDR2 sequences are LNHNV and YYDKDF (reference sequence). Trimming removed 0 bases at V and 10 bases at J, with 12 bases between. The CDR3 runs 13 residues.